These 4 T cell receptor beta chains came from one sample sequenced in a study of blood T cells in healthy people across ages. PCR was performed a second time for 7 to 11 cycles using a sample-barcoded 5' primer and a J-beta primer mix. TCRdb itself ran the 5' RACE reads through MiXCR, one entry per CDR3 protein. Of hundreds of thousands of distinct CDR3 sequences listed, roughly 44% are singletons. Sequences were obtained from blood. The receptors originated from a man between 60 and 75 years old in good health.

This clonotype came up a few times. The chain combines TRBV7-9 with TRBJ2-3; D not resolved. Germline loops: CDR1 SEHNR, CDR2 FQNEAQ (reference sequence). There are 14 residues in the CDR3. Trimming pared 2 bases from V and 6 bases from J, leaving 12 bases between. In nucleotides, the CDR3 is TGTGCCAGCAGCTTAACCCTTGAGGCGGATACGCAGTATTTT. Protein product: CASSLTLEADTQYF.

This clonotype has just a few counts. This chain uses TRBV20-1 with TRBJ2-3; D is possibly TRBD2 (6 bases). The CDR3 covers 16 residues. Trimming removed 3 bases from V and 2 bases from J, with 18 bases in between. Germline CDR1 reads DFQATT; CDR2 reads SNEGSKA (reference sequence). CDR3 coding DNA: TGCAGTGCTAGGTTACTAGCATCAGGATACACAGATACGCAGTATTTT. As protein: CSARLLASGYTDTQYF.

The chain links TRBV7-9 to TRBJ1-2; 7 bases match TRBD1. This CDR3 has 15 residues. The V and J ends lost 8 bases and 0 bases, in that order; junction bases with no gene match: 9. Germline CDR1 and CDR2: SEHNR and FQNEAQ (reference sequence). The DNA for the CDR3 is TGTGCCAGCGGGCCTGGGGACAGCTCTAACTATGGCTACACCTTC. This sequence encodes CASGPGDSSNYGYTF.

In its sample, this clonotype was seen once. The chain recombines TRBV20-1 with TRBJ2-5; D is unresolved. Germline CDR1 DFQATT, CDR2 SNEGSKA (reference sequence). Trimming took 6 bases from V and 11 from J, leaving 22 bases between them. CDR3 length: 13 residues. CDR3 in DNA: TGCAGTGCCGACCGTAGGGCTGGCAATGAGCAGTACTTC. This gives the protein CSADRRAGNEQYF.